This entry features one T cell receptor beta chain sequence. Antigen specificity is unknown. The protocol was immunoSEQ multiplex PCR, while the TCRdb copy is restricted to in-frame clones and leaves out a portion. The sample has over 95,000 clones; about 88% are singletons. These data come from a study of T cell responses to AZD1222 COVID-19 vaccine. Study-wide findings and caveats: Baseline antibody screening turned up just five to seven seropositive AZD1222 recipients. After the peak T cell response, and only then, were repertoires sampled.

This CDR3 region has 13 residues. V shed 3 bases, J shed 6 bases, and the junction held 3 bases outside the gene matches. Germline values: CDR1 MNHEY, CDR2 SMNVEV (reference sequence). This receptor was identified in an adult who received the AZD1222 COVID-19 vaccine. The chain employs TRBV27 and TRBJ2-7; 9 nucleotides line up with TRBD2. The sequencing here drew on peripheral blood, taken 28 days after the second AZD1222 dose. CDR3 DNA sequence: TGTGCCAGCAGTTTGCGGGAGGGCCGCGAGCAGTACTTC. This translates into CASSLREGREQYF.